These T cell receptor beta chains were read from a single sample in a study of T cell responses to AZD1222 COVID-19 vaccine. Sequencing used immunoSEQ multiplex PCR; TCRdb keeps in-frame clones, though not all of them. The sample has 150,000 to 200,000 clones, more than 80% seen once. The sequencing here drew on peripheral blood, taken on day 0 of AZD1222 vaccination. All receptors derive from an adult in good health. Each CDR3 is given with its conserved first and last residue. A D gene is named only where the DNA matches it firmly. Some rows have no size entry. The others give once, few or many, or a class for an expanded clone.

TGTGCCAGCAGTCCCGGGACATCTGGAAACACCATATATTTT | CASSPGTSGNTIYF | once | TRBJ1-3 | TRBV6-5 | NA
TGTGCCAGCAGCTTTACGGGACCTTACAATGAGCAGTTCTTC | CASSFTGPYNEQFF | once | TRBJ2-1 | TRBV5-8 | NA
TGTGCCAGCAGTTTATACGGGAACACCGGGGAGCTGTTTTTT | CASSLYGNTGELFF | NA | TRBJ2-2 | TRBV28 | NA
TGTGCCAGCAGGCTGGACAGGGGGGCCCTCCAGCCCCAGCATTTT | CASRLDRGALQPQHF | NA | TRBJ1-5 | TRBV2 | TRBD1
TGTGCCAGTAGTATAGTCACCGGTGAAAAACTGTTTTTT | CASSIVTGEKLFF | NA | TRBJ1-4 | TRBV19 | NA
TGCGCCAGCAGCCAAGAGGGAGCCCCTCGGAGCTATGGCTACACCTTC | CASSQEGAPRSYGYTF | NA | TRBJ1-2 | TRBV4-1 | NA
TGTGCCAGCAGCGCGCAGGAGGGTGGCGGGGAGCTGTTTTTT | CASSAQEGGGELFF | NA | TRBJ2-2 | TRBV11-3 | NA
TGTGCCAGCAACACCCGGAAGGGGGGGGAGGAGACCCAGTACTTC | CASNTRKGGEETQYF | NA | TRBJ2-5 | TRBV21-1 | NA
TGTGCCAGCAGCTTAGAGGCCCAGGGGGGAAGCGTGAGGGGCTACACCTTC | CASSLEAQGGSVRGYTF | NA | TRBJ1-2 | TRBV7-2 | TRBD1
TGTGCCAGCAGCCCCCCCGGGGGTCAGCCCCAGCATTTT | CASSPPGGQPQHF | once | TRBJ1-5 | TRBV3-1/TRBV3-2 | NA
TGCAGTGCTAGTACTAGTGGAGAGGAGACCCAGTACTTC | CSASTSGEETQYF | NA | TRBJ2-5 | TRBV20-1 | NA
TGTGCCAGCCGGATCTCACAGGGCGGTACGCAGTATTTT | CASRISQGGTQYF | NA | TRBJ2-3 | TRBV6-5 | NA
TGTGCCAGCGGAAAGGAACAGGTGGAGAAACTGTTTTTT | CASGKEQVEKLFF | NA | TRBJ1-4 | TRBV28 | NA
TGTGCCAGCAGCTCGGGAATCCGCTCCTACAATGAGCAGTTCTTC | CASSSGIRSYNEQFF | NA | TRBJ2-1 | TRBV7-7 | NA
TGTGCCAGCAGCCTTACTAGCGGGGAGTACAATGAGCAGTTCTTC | CASSLTSGEYNEQFF | NA | TRBJ2-1 | TRBV11-3 | TRBD2
TGTGCCAGCACCACGGCTTCCCATTCCCAGCATTTT | CASTTASHSQHF | NA | TRBJ1-5 | TRBV12-3/TRBV12-4 | NA
TGTGCCAGCTCACCTGGACAGGCCGGGGAGCTGTTTTTT | CASSPGQAGELFF | NA | TRBJ2-2 | TRBV18 | TRBD1
TGTGCCAGCAGTCGAAGCGGGGGCGGCACCGGGGAGCTGTTTTTT | CASSRSGGGTGELFF | NA | TRBJ2-2 | TRBV6-5 | TRBD2
TGTGCCACCCATCGTGGGACAGGGGGCTGGTATGGCTACACCTTC | CATHRGTGGWYGYTF | NA | TRBJ1-2 | TRBV10-3 | TRBD1
TGTGCCAGCTCCCCCCGGAACCAAGAGACCCAGTACTTC | CASSPRNQETQYF | few | TRBJ2-5 | TRBV18 | NA
TGTGCCAGCAGTTACTATAATTCACCCCTCCACTTT | CASSYYNSPLHF | NA | TRBJ1-6 | TRBV27 | NA
TGTGCCAGCAGCTCCTGGACAGGGTGGACAGATACGCAGTATTTT | CASSSWTGWTDTQYF | NA | TRBJ2-3 | TRBV7-2 | TRBD1
TGCGCCAGCAGCCAGGACAGGACAGGGACCTACGAGCAGTACTTC | CASSQDRTGTYEQYF | NA | TRBJ2-7 | TRBV4-1 | TRBD1
TGTGCCAGCAGCCTCGGGACAGTTCATAATCAGCCCCAGCATTTT | CASSLGTVHNQPQHF | NA | TRBJ1-5 | TRBV11-2 | TRBD1
TGTGCCAGCCGAATTTTAGGATCCAACTATGGCTACACCTTC | CASRILGSNYGYTF | NA | TRBJ1-2 | TRBV27 | NA
TGTGCCAGCAGCTTATACGACAGGGCCTACGAGCAGTACTTC | CASSLYDRAYEQYF | NA | TRBJ2-7 | TRBV7-9 | TRBD1
TGTGCCAGCTCACCTGCCGGGACAGGGGAAGGCTACACCTTC | CASSPAGTGEGYTF | NA | TRBJ1-2 | TRBV18 | TRBD1
TGTGCCAGCAGCATAAGACAGGGCACCGCACCCCTCCACTTT | CASSIRQGTAPLHF | NA | TRBJ1-6 | TRBV5-6 | TRBD1
TGTGCCAGTAGCGAGGGTCTTCATGGCTACACCTTC | CASSEGLHGYTF | NA | TRBJ1-2 | TRBV19 | NA
TGTGCCAGCAGCCCGAGGGAGGGTAATGAAAAACTGTTTTTT | CASSPREGNEKLFF | NA | TRBJ1-4 | TRBV12-1 | NA
TGTGCCAGCAGTCAACATTCGACAGGGGATTATAATTCACCCCTCCACTTT | CASSQHSTGDYNSPLHF | NA | TRBJ1-6 | TRBV6-6 | TRBD1
TGCGCCAGCGCAAGACAGGGGAACACCGGGGAGCTGTTTTTT | CASARQGNTGELFF | NA | TRBJ2-2 | TRBV10-1 | TRBD1
TGTGCCAGCAGCCACTCTTCGGAGCGGGGGTTATACGAGCAGTACTTC | CASSHSSERGLYEQYF | NA | TRBJ2-7 | TRBV7-9 | TRBD2
TGTGCCAGCAGTTTACCGGCCGGGGAGCTGTTTTTT | CASSLPAGELFF | NA | TRBJ2-2 | TRBV12-3/TRBV12-4 | NA
TGTGCCAGCAGCACGGCTCGACAGGGTTATTCACCCCTCCACTTT | CASSTARQGYSPLHF | few | TRBJ1-6 | TRBV7-2 | TRBD1
TGTGCCAGCAGCTTGCTTCCTCGGACGGGGAACACCGGGGAGCTGTTTTTT | CASSLLPRTGNTGELFF | NA | TRBJ2-2 | TRBV5-8 | NA
TGTGCCAGCAGCCCGGGGATAAGACAAGAGACCCAGTACTTC | CASSPGIRQETQYF | NA | TRBJ2-5 | TRBV3-1/TRBV3-2 | NA
TGTGCCAGCAGCGGCCGGATGGGGGCGACGAACACTGAAGCTTTCTTT | CASSGRMGATNTEAFF | NA | TRBJ1-1 | TRBV9 | NA
TGTGCCAGTAGTCCCCAGGGTTTACAGGGACCTAATTCACCCCTCCACTTT | CASSPQGLQGPNSPLHF | NA | TRBJ1-6 | TRBV19 | NA
TGTGCCAGCAGCTTATGGACAGACCAAGAGACCCAGTACTTC | CASSLWTDQETQYF | NA | TRBJ2-5 | TRBV7-9 | NA
TGTGCCTGGAGTCTGCCAGGGAAAGATACGCAGTATTTT | CAWSLPGKDTQYF | NA | TRBJ2-3 | TRBV30 | NA
TGTGCCAGCAGCTTACCGGGACTAGCGGGGGAAGAGCAGTACTTC | CASSLPGLAGEEQYF | NA | TRBJ2-7 | TRBV5-4 | TRBD2
TGTGCCAGCAGTGAAGCGGGACAGAGCAATCAGCCCCAGCATTTT | CASSEAGQSNQPQHF | NA | TRBJ1-5 | TRBV6-1 | TRBD1
TGTGCCAGCAGCTCCCCCCCAGGGGGGGCAAATCAGCCCCAGCATTTT | CASSSPPGGANQPQHF | once | TRBJ1-5 | TRBV7-2 | TRBD1
TGTGCCAGCATTTCGGAGGCCGCCGGTGCGCAGTTCTTC | CASISEAAGAQFF | NA | TRBJ2-1 | TRBV2 | NA